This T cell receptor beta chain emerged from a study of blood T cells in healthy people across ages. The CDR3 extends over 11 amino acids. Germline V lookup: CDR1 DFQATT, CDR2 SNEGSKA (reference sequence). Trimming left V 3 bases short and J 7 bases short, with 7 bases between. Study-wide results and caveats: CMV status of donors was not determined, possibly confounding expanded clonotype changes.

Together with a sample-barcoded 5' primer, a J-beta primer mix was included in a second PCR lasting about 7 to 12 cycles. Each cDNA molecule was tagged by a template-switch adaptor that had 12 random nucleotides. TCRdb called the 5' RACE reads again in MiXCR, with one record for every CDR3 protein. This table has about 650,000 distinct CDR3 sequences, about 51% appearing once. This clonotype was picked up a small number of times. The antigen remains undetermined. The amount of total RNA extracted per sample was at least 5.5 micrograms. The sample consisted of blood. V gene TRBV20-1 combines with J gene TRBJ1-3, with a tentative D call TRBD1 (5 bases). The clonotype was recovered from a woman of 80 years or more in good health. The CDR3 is CSASGGNTIYF. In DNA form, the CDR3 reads TGCAGTGCTAGCGGGGGGAACACCATATATTTT.